These 29 T cell receptor beta chains came from one sample sequenced in a study of blood T cell repertoires in COVID-19 (dated by TCRdb to between 2020 and 2021). Library generation was performed with the immunoSEQ multiplex PCR assay. The source is immuneACCESS, and TCRdb retained only in-frame sequences with V and J called. Part of the clones is not carried over; for the studies checked, unresolved V genes explain less than half of this, and the remainder is unexplained. A total of about 130,000 clones appear in this sample, more than 75% of them only once. In total, the top ten clones hold roughly 5.2% of the sample. The sample comprised peripheral blood. The receptors were sampled from a woman in her 70s with COVID-19, enrolled during active disease.

CDR3 in DNA: TGTGCCAGCAGCCCAGGGGCCAGTGGAAACACCATATATTTT. Translating it yields CASSPGASGNTIYF. V and J are TRBV27 and TRBJ1-3; the D gene is possibly TRBD1 (6 bases). CDR3 length: 14 amino acids. Germline-derived CDR1 and CDR2 are MNHEY and SMNVEV (reference sequence). V was clipped by 6 bases and J by 3 bases, with 12 bases between them.

In its sample, this clone was seen once. This chain joins TRBV5-6 and TRBJ2-2, with 11 bases that match TRBD2. The CDR3 is made up of 17 amino acids. Germline V CDR1 and CDR2: SGHDT, YYEEEE. The junction had 3 bases not matched to a gene; V was cut back by 2 bases and J by 0 bases. CDR3 DNA sequence: TGTGCCAGCAGCTTACTAGCGGGGGCCTCGAACACCGGGGAGCTGTTTTTT. It yields the protein CASSLLAGASNTGELFF. The entire variable domain, with the rest obtained from reference TRBV5-6 and TRBJ2-2, is as follows: DAGVTQSPTHLIKTRGQQVTLRCSPKSGHDTVSWYQQALGQGPQFIFQYYEEEERQRGNFPDRFSGHQFPNYSSELNVNALLLGDSALYLCASSLLAGASNTGELFFGEGSRLTVL.

In this sample, this clone turned up a few times. The rearrangement links TRBV4-1 to TRBJ1-4, with 7 bases lining up with TRBD1. The CDR3 consists of 15 residues. The V and J ends lost 4 bases and 8 bases, in that order; junction bases with no gene match: 10. CDR1 MGHRA and CDR2 YSYEKL come from the germline V gene. CDR3 DNA: TGCGCCAGCAGCCGCACAGGGGCGGGAGGAGAAAAACTGTTTTTT. Translated, it gives CASSRTGAGGEKLFF.

The V call is TRBV5-4, the J call TRBJ1-1, with 8 bases matching TRBD1. The V and J ends lost 4 bases and 5 bases, in that order; junction bases with no gene match: 13. Germline V gene data show CDR1 as SGHNT and CDR2 as YYREEE (reference sequence). CDR3 length: 16 amino acids. CDR3: CASSRGQGIGGTEAFF. The CDR3, as DNA: TGTGCCAGCAGCCGTGGACAGGGAATCGGCGGGACTGAAGCTTTCTTT.

The genes are TRBV7-2 and TRBJ2-5; TRBD1 agrees at 10 bases. V was pared by 1 base and J by 1 base, with 6 bases of the junction left unmatched. Germline CDR1 reads SGHTA; CDR2 reads FQGNSA. The CDR3 spans 17 residues. This CDR3 reads CASSLVGTGAAQETQYF. CDR3 DNA: TGTGCCAGCAGCTTAGTCGGGACAGGGGCAGCCCAAGAGACCCAGTACTTC.

This chain uses TRBV5-6 with TRBJ2-5, with TRBD1 identical over 8 bases. The CDR3 length is 14 residues. Germline V CDR1 and CDR2: SGHDT, YYEEEE. Trimming at V came to 6 bases and at J to 1 base, leaving 5 bases not matched to a gene. Here the CDR3 DNA reads TGTGCCAGCACCACAGGGACAGGCCAAGAGACCCAGTACTTC. Residues: CASTTGTGQETQYF.

The chain uses TRBV15 and TRBJ1-3; D gene ambiguous. The germline CDR1 and CDR2 sequences are LNHNV and YYDKDF (reference sequence). V was clipped by 5 bases and J by 2 bases, with 13 bases between them. CDR3 length: 15 amino acids. Written as DNA, the CDR3 is TGTGCCACCAGCCGTCCAGGAACTCCTGGAAACACCATATATTTT. Translation gives CATSRPGTPGNTIYF.

The chain uses TRBV10-3 and TRBJ1-1, with TRBD1 identical over 8 bases. This CDR3 is built from 13 residues. CDR1 is ENHRY and CDR2 is SYGVKD in the germline V gene. J was trimmed by 5 bases and V by 6 bases; bases with no gene match: 5. The CDR3 DNA reads TGTGCCATCAGGACTACAGGGGGAACTGAAGCTTTCTTT. This translates into CAIRTTGGTEAFF.

V usage is TRBV27 and J usage is TRBJ2-2, with D perhaps matching TRBD1 (7 bases). Germline values: CDR1 MNHEY, CDR2 SMNVEV (reference sequence). Trimming removed 5 bases at V and 4 bases at J, with 11 bases between. The CDR3 is 14 residues long. This CDR3 reads CASSNRGGTGELFF. The CDR3 DNA follows: TGTGCCAGCAGTAACAGGGGAGGCACCGGGGAGCTGTTTTTT.

This chain joins TRBV27 and TRBJ2-3, with TRBD1 as a possible D gene (6 bases). The CDR3 extends over 16 amino acids. V was cut by 8 bases and J by 1 base, with 19 bases left in between. Per germline, CDR1 MNHEY and CDR2 SMNVEV (reference sequence). CDR3 sequence (DNA): TGTGCCAGCGGTCAGCCCAGGGGAATCGGCACAGATACGCAGTATTTT. Translated, it gives CASGQPRGIGTDTQYF.

This clone appeared once. The chain couples TRBV27 to TRBJ1-1, with 7 bases fitting TRBD1. V lost 6 bases and J lost 1; bases outside the gene matches: 8. Germline CDR1 is MNHEY and CDR2 is SMNVEV (reference sequence). The CDR3 sequence is 15 residues long. DNA for the CDR3: TGTGCCAGCAGCTTAACCGGGACAGCGAACACTGAAGCTTTCTTT. It is translated as CASSLTGTANTEAFF.

The chain is built from TRBV2 and TRBJ1-1; D is unclear. Between the trimmed V and J ends, which lost 11 bases and 2 bases, there was a span of 9 bases. Germline CDR1 reads SNHLY; CDR2 reads FYNNEI. The length of the CDR3 is 11 residues. The chain's CDR3 is CAATGNTEAFF. The CDR3 DNA sequence: TGTGCCGCCACGGGAAACACTGAAGCTTTCTTT.

This chain connects TRBV3-1 (or the pseudogene TRBV3-2) to TRBJ2-7; no firm D call. V was pared by 6 bases and J by 2 bases, with 8 bases between. Germline V gives CDR1 LGHDT, CDR2 YNNKEL (reference sequence). The CDR3 sequence is 12 residues long. The chain's CDR3 is CASSRFPYEQYF. Written as DNA, the CDR3 is TGTGCCAGCAGTCGTTTCCCCTACGAGCAGTACTTC.

Only one count was recorded for this clone. The chain has TRBV4-2 and TRBJ1-5, with 9 bases matching TRBD1. The germline V gene encodes CDR1 LGHNA and CDR2 YNFKEQ. Trimming removed 6 bases from V and 1 base from J; junction bases left unmatched: 4. This CDR3 is 15 amino acids long. Here the CDR3 DNA reads TGTGCCAGCAGACGGGACAGGGAGAGCAATCAGCCCCAGCATTTT. It specifies CASRRDRESNQPQHF.

The chain carries TRBV5-1 and TRBJ2-5; 11 bases are shared with TRBD2. Germline loops: CDR1 SGHRS, CDR2 YFSETQ. The CDR3 sequence is 15 residues long. Trimming cost V 4 bases and J 4 bases; bases outside gene matches: 6. CDR3 in amino acids: CASSPAGTSGETQYF. CDR3 nucleotides: TGCGCCAGCAGCCCGGCCGGGACTAGCGGAGAGACCCAGTACTTC.

This clone was counted between two and nine times. The chain employs TRBV7-6 and TRBJ2-1; D may be TRBD1 (5 bases). V lost 0 bases, J lost 0 bases, and 9 bases lay in between. CDR1 is SGHVS, CDR2 FNYEAQ, per germline. This CDR3 is 16 amino acids long. The CDR3 DNA reads TGTGCCAGCAGCTTAGCCCAGGGAAGCTCCTACAATGAGCAGTTCTTC. It encodes CASSLAQGSSYNEQFF.

The chain employs TRBV9 and TRBJ2-7; weak D call: TRBD1 (5 bases). CDR1 SGDLS and CDR2 YYNGEE come from the germline V gene. V lost 0 bases to trimming and J lost 4 bases, with 14 bases between them. The CDR3 is made up of 15 amino acids. The DNA for the CDR3 is TGTGCCAGCAGCGTAGGTGTAGGGGAAGGATACGAGCAGTACTTC. This gives the protein CASSVGVGEGYEQYF.

The V call is TRBV28, the J call TRBJ1-3; no clear D. The length of the CDR3 is 12 residues. Germline V gives CDR1 MDHEN, CDR2 SYDVKM. The germline V and J ends were trimmed by 6 bases and 0 bases, with 3 bases remaining between them. Here the CDR3 reads CASSLSGNTIYF. CDR3 bases: TGTGCCAGCAGCCTCTCTGGAAACACCATATATTTT.

This chain connects TRBV2 to TRBJ1-4; no clear D. Germline values: CDR1 SNHLY, CDR2 FYNNEI. V was cut by 6 bases and J by 6 bases, with 20 bases left in between. The CDR3 runs to 16 residues. The CDR3 spells CASSPYGRVRDEKLFF. The CDR3 nucleotides read TGTGCCAGCAGCCCCTATGGGCGAGTCCGAGATGAAAAACTGTTTTTT.

The gene calls are TRBV2 and TRBJ2-7; D might be TRBD1 (5 bases). Germline V gene sequence: CDR1 SNHLY, CDR2 FYNNEI. The CDR3 runs to 14 residues. Trimming shortened V by 4 bases and J by 0 bases, and 10 bases separated the two germline ends. The CDR3 loop reads CASSAQGSSYEQYF. For the CDR3, the DNA is TGTGCCAGCAGTGCTCAGGGTAGCTCCTACGAGCAGTACTTC.

V and J are TRBV5-1 and TRBJ2-2; D is uncertain. The CDR3 sequence is 13 residues long. Germline loops: CDR1 SGHRS, CDR2 YFSETQ. The ends were cut back, 1 base at V and 4 bases at J, with 5 bases in the middle. This CDR3 reads CASSLSGTGELFF. DNA for the CDR3: TGCGCCAGCAGCTTGTCGGGCACCGGGGAGCTGTTTTTT.

This clone was recorded a few times. The rearrangement joins TRBV6-1 to TRBJ1-3; the match to TRBD1 covers 10 bases. CDR3 length equals 16 residues. V lost 7 bases and J lost 0; bases outside the gene matches: 6. The germline gives CDR1 MNHNS, CDR2 SASEGT. The CDR3 DNA reads TGTGCCAGCAATGACAGGGGGCTCGACTCTGGAAACACCATATATTTT. Translation: CASNDRGLDSGNTIYF.

The chain employs TRBV30 and TRBJ1-4; perhaps TRBD1 as D (6 bases). The CDR3 loop spans 14 amino acids. Germline CDR1 reads GTSNPN; CDR2 reads SVGIG (reference sequence). V was cut by 4 bases and J by 3 bases, with 12 bases left in between. CDR3 in DNA: TGTGCCTGGAATCGGGGGGGGCCTAATGAAAAACTGTTTTTT. Translated: CAWNRGGPNEKLFF. The variable domain in full, completed from reference TRBV30 and TRBJ1-4, reads SQTIHQWPATLVQPVGSPLSLECTVEGTSNPNLYWYRQAAGRGLQLLFYSVGIGQISSEVPQNLSASRPQDRQFILSSKKLLLSDSGFYLCAWNRGGPNEKLFFGSGTQLSVL.

To note about this clone: Other DNA sequences in this sample translate to the same CDR3. The chain combines TRBV2 with TRBJ1-2, with a tentative D call TRBD1 (6 bases). The CDR3 has 14 amino acids. CDR1 is SNHLY, CDR2 FYNNEI, per germline. The V end lost 9 bases, the J end lost 8 bases, and 22 bases lay between the germline ends. Here the CDR3 reads CASTPLPGARGYTF. For the CDR3, the DNA is TGTGCCAGTACTCCCCTGCCAGGGGCGCGGGGCTACACCTTC.

The chain employs TRBV3-1 (or the pseudogene TRBV3-2) and TRBJ1-1; D possibly corresponds to TRBD1 (6 bases). Trimming left V 3 bases short and J 1 base short, with 12 bases between. CDR3 length equals 15 residues. Germline CDR1 is LGHDT and CDR2 is YNNKEL (reference sequence). Written as DNA, the CDR3 is TGTGCCAGCAGCCAGAACAGGGTACGGAACACTGAAGCTTTCTTT. It translates to CASSQNRVRNTEAFF.

The rearrangement uses TRBV3-1 (or the pseudogene TRBV3-2) and TRBJ2-7, with 15 bases aligning to TRBD2. There are 14 residues in the CDR3. J lost 7 bases, V lost 3 bases, and 1 base had no gene match. CDR1 is LGHDT and CDR2 is YNNKEL in the germline V gene (reference sequence). The CDR3 coding sequence is TGTGCCAGCAGCCAGGGACTAGCGGGGGGTGAGCAGTACTTC. Translated: CASSQGLAGGEQYF.

J is TRBJ2-5 and V is TRBV29-1; either TRBD1 or TRBD2 may supply D (6 bases each). The V end was cut by 7 bases, the J end by 4 bases, with 16 bases between. Germline assignment: CDR1 SQVTM and CDR2 ANQGSEA. The CDR3 runs 13 residues. The chain's CDR3 is CSGGDTPRETQYF. DNA of the CDR3: TGCAGCGGGGGGGACACCCCCCGAGAGACCCAGTACTTC.

The V and J genes are TRBV5-6 and TRBJ1-4; maybe TRBD1 (5 bases). Trimming stripped 3 bases from V and 8 bases from J, with 17 bases between. The germline gives CDR1 SGHDT, CDR2 YYEEEE. This CDR3 region has 15 residues. The CDR3 sequence: CASSYRDAGGEKLFF. In nucleotides, the CDR3 is TGTGCCAGCAGCTACCGGGACGCTGGGGGGGAAAAACTGTTTTTT.

This clone was recorded a few times. The chain couples TRBV28 to TRBJ1-2; 8 nucleotides match TRBD1. The V gene end was trimmed by 10 bases and the J gene end by 2 bases; junction bases not matched to a gene: 15. From germline, CDR1 is MDHEN and CDR2 SYDVKM. The CDR3 has 16 amino acids. The CDR3 here is CATIGQGLRGNYGYTF. Written as DNA, the CDR3 is TGTGCCACAATTGGACAGGGACTTCGGGGGAACTATGGCTACACCTTC.